A single TCR beta chain is shown here with its context. Its target is not known. This sample is part of a study of shared clonotypes between healthy human individuals. General study findings and limits: Unshared clonotypes carried lower generation probabilities than those common to all four donors.

Researchers ran the assay at a deep level. The assay was immunoSEQ multiplex PCR, and TCRdb's table has in-frame clones only and misses some. The sample consists of fewer than 2.5 million clones, roughly 93% of them appearing once. The specimen was naive CD4+ T cells from PBMCs. As to subset: CD45RA+ positively selected. The sequence was collected from a young man in good health. Some clones in this sample may be carry-over from other donors' samples.

Here the CDR3 DNA reads TGTGCCAGCAGTTTAAAAGCTAGCGGGTATACCACAGATACGCAGTATTTT. Protein product: CASSLKASGYTTDTQYF. The rearrangement joins TRBV27 to TRBJ2-3; 8 bases agree with TRBD2. CDR1 is MNHEY and CDR2 is SMNVEV in the germline V gene (reference sequence). V lost 2 bases and J lost 2; bases outside the gene matches: 9. The CDR3 runs to 17 residues.